This T cell receptor (beta chain) was sequenced for a study of blood T cell repertoires in COVID-19. This CDR3 is 16 amino acids long. Trimming took 5 bases from V and 3 from J, leaving 20 bases between them. Germline-derived CDR1 and CDR2 are MNHEY and SMNVEV (reference sequence). Measured with immunoSEQ multiplex PCR; TCRdb has only the in-frame clones, and not every one. The sample carries around 310,000 clones, roughly 89% recorded once. This clone was counted only a few times. The V and J genes are TRBV27 and TRBJ2-7, with D possibly being TRBD2 (5 bases). Sequencing used peripheral blood. The receptor was derived from a woman aged 40 to 50 with COVID-19, enrolled during active disease. The CDR3 is CASSPPRAGRDYEQYF. CDR3 bases: TGTGCCAGCAGTCCACCGAGGGCGGGTAGGGACTACGAGCAGTACTTC.